This note documents a single T cell receptor beta chain sequence. Its antigen is not yet known. This sample is part of a study of T cells expressing NK-cell markers (dated by TCRdb to the early 2020s). Describing the broader study: In sorted CD3+CD56+NKG2C+, CD3+CD56+NKG2C- and CD3+CD56-NKG2C+ T-cell subsets from several donors, TCR beta-chain repertoires were profiled. Among the eight sequenced donors, seven were HCMV-seropositive and one was HCMV-seronegative. The eight sequenced donors were randomly selected healthy volunteers, three men and five women. Libraries were sequenced as 2 x 150 bp reads on Illumina HiSeq 2000/2500, MiSeq or NextSeq.

The run used an Illumina HiSeq 2000. TCR beta cDNA libraries were prepared using 5'RACE template switching, which introduced a universal primer site and unique molecular identifiers. Synthesis of cDNA was primed from the TCR beta constant segment and was followed by two consecutive PCR amplification steps. In the paper's pipeline: MIGEC handled demultiplexing of the reads and grouping by UMI, while MiTCR was used to assemble and quantify clonotypes. Only TCR cDNA sequences supported by at least two reads were kept to exclude erroneous sequences. Downstream repertoire analysis used the tcR package, and clonotypes were matched across fractions by CDR3 nucleotide sequence plus V segment. VDJmatch was used to annotate antigen specificity against VDJdb, with one amino acid substitution in CDR3 permitted. Each CDR3 protein sequence appears as one entry after TCRdb reprocessed the reads, and no DNA is included. TCRdb, rather than the study authors, made the V and J calls. The record for this sample contains about 260,000 distinct CDR3 sequences. The top ten constitute around 4.3% of the sample.

Points the paper makes about the study in general: Those dominant clonotypes were again the most abundant among CD3+CD56-NKG2C+ cells in a handful of donors, at about 25-60.1%. For five or six donors, the dominant CD3+CD56+NKG2C+ clonotypes were among the top 10 CD8+ clonotypes and accounted for about 1.0-7.0% of CD8+ T cells. Whether the expanded NKG2C-expressing T cell clones were specific for HCMV antigens was left unclear.

Reading from cysteine to phenylalanine, the CDR3 counts 16 amino acids. The DNA sequence is not available. Looking up the germline V gene (reference sequence) yields CDR1 SGHKS and CDR2 YYEKEE. To determine HCMV serostatus, a commercial ELISA kit was used to detect HCMV-specific IgG in serum. Peripheral blood mononuclear cells were isolated from blood by Ficoll density gradient centrifugation. This sequence uses TRBV5-5 and TRBJ1-2; the D call from TCRdb, TRBD1, cannot be confirmed without DNA. This sequence was found in a woman aged 18-70 years in good health. The sequenced sample consisted of blood T cells: a sorted CD56 or NKG2C T cell subset, CD4+ or CD8+ T cells, or bulk PBMC T cells (not recorded which). The CDR3 in this case is CASSLAGTGRSYGYTF.